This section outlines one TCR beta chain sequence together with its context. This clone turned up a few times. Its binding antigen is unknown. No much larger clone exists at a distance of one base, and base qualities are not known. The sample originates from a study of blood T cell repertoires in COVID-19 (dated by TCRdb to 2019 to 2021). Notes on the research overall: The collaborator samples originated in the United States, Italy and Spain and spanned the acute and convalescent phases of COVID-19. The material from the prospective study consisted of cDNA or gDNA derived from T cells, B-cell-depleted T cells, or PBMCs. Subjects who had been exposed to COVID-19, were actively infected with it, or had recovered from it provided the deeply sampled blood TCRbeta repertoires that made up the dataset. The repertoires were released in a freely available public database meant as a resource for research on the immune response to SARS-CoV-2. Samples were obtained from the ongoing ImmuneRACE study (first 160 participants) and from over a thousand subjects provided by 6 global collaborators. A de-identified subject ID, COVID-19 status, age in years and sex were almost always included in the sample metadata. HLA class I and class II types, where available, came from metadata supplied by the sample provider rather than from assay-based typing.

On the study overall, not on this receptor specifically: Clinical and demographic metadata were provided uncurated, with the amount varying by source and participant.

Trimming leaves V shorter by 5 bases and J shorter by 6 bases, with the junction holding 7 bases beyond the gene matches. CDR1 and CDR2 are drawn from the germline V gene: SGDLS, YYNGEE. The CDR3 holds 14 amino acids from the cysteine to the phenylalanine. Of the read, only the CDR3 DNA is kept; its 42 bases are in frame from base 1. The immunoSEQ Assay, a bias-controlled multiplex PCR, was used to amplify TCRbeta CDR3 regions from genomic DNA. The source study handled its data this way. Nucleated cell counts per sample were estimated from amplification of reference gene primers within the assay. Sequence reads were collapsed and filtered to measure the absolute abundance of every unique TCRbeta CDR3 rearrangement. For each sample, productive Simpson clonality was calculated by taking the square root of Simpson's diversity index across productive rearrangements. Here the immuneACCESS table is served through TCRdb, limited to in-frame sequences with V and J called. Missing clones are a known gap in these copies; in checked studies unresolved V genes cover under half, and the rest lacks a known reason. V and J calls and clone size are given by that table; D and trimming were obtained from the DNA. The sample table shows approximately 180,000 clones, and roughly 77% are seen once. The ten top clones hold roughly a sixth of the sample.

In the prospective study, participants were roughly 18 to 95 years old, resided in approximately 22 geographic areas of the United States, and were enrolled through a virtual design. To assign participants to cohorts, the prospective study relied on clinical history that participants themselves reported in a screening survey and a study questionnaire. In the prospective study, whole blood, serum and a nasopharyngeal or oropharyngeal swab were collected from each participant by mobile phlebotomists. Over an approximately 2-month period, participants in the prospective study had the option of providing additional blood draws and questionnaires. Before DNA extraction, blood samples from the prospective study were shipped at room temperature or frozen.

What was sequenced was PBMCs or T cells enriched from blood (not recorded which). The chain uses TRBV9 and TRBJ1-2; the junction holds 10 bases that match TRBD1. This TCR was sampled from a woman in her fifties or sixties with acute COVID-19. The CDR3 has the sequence CASRETGGEHGYTF. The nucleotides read TGTGCCAGCAGAGAGACAGGGGGCGAGCATGGCTACACCTTC.